This is a list of T cell receptor beta chains from one sample in a study of T cell changes during pregnancy in multiple sclerosis. Clones were read by immunoSEQ multiplex PCR, and TCRdb kept only the in-frame ones, dropping some. The sample lists roughly 38,000 clones; 88% were seen once. The sample in question was CD4+ T cells from peripheral blood mononuclear cells, obtained before pregnancy. These receptors were obtained from a female donor with multiple sclerosis, enrolled in a pregnancy study. The CDR3 runs from the conserved cysteine through the conserved F or W. A D gene is named only where the DNA matches it firmly.

V	J	D	CDR3
TRBV19	TRBJ1-2	-	CASSIGSGDIDYGYTF
TRBV5-1	TRBJ1-2	TRBD1	CASSLEGTGNYGYTF
TRBV25-1	TRBJ2-3	TRBD2	CASSEYIGGRSDTQYF
TRBV7-9	TRBJ1-2	-	CASITGPVGGYTF
TRBV30	TRBJ2-2	-	CAWSIGSNTGELFF
TRBV18	TRBJ2-2	TRBD2	CASSPQSGRFTGELFF
TRBV30	TRBJ1-1	TRBD1	CAWNRGAEAFF
TRBV5-6	TRBJ2-5	TRBD2	CASSPGLAGGETQYF
TRBV7-6	TRBJ2-3	-	CASSRREPGFTDTQYF
TRBV19	TRBJ1-2	TRBD1	CASSIGQGALDGYTF
TRBV7-2	TRBJ2-1	TRBD1	CASSLSGGYEQFF
TRBV2	TRBJ1-3	-	CASRENSGNTIYF
TRBV7-2	TRBJ2-3	-	CASSLARRVTDTQYF
TRBV5-1	TRBJ1-2	-	CASSPDSPYGYTF
TRBV7-7	TRBJ2-7	-	CASSLLPGQGSEQYF
TRBV28	TRBJ2-2	TRBD1	CASSSPDRGARNTGELFF
TRBV10-3	TRBJ2-7	-	CAIKAGQGEYEQYF
TRBV18	TRBJ2-7	-	CASSPAQGYEQYF
TRBV4-3	TRBJ2-7	-	CASSQDTRAGSYEQYF
TRBV19	TRBJ1-1	-	CASSLGRNTEAFF
TRBV2	TRBJ2-7	-	CASSEGNSYEQYF
TRBV6-6	TRBJ2-7	TRBD1	CASSGTGEYEQYF
TRBV7-2	TRBJ2-3	-	CASSSRRNRGYTDTQYF
TRBV29-1	TRBJ2-7	-	CSAGEGVVYEQYF
TRBV7-8	TRBJ2-5	TRBD1	CASSSRTGRSQETQYF
TRBV5-6	TRBJ1-5	-	CASSLMGFGLANSNQPQHF
TRBV7-2	TRBJ2-1	-	CASSLAISGYNEQFF
TRBV7-2	TRBJ1-3	-	CASSSLRGTGNTIYF
TRBV4-1	TRBJ2-2	TRBD2	CASSQVPGLADTGELFF
TRBV9	TRBJ2-5	-	CASSGYGREETQYF
TRBV11-2	TRBJ1-4	-	CASSPDRGRKEKLFF
TRBV2	TRBJ2-3	TRBD2	CASSFRLALSTDTQYF
TRBV28	TRBJ2-2	TRBD1	CASSRTGVAGSGTGELFF
TRBV27	TRBJ1-1	TRBD1	CASSSRTGGEMGTEAFF
TRBV7-9	TRBJ2-5	TRBD1	CASSKGTGAEETQYF
TRBV6-6	TRBJ2-7	-	CASSPLAGGQAEQYF
TRBV7-3	TRBJ2-1	TRBD2	CASSLGLAGPYNEQFF
TRBV29-1	TRBJ1-1	-	CSVDQGGNTEAFF
TRBV18	TRBJ2-7	TRBD1	CASSRRDRDAEQYF
TRBV5-4	TRBJ2-3	TRBD1	CASSQQGARRDTQYF
TRBV25-1	TRBJ2-7	-	CASSFSNEQYF
TRBV19	TRBJ2-3	-	CASWGGTDTQYF
TRBV18	TRBJ2-5	TRBD2	CASSKGLAGIQTQYF
TRBV28	TRBJ2-1	TRBD1	CASSFTGAPSGLYNEQFF
TRBV7-2	TRBJ2-2	-	CASSLGQPNTGELFF
TRBV27	TRBJ1-1	-	CASSLGGYPGTEAFF
TRBV5-6	TRBJ1-2	TRBD1	CASSRDRGLNYGYTF